This section outlines one T cell receptor (beta chain) sequence together with its context. The record originates from a study of blood T cell repertoires in COVID-19. Source study methods: Nucleated cell counts were estimated from reference gene primer amplification. The repertoire was sequenced with immunoSEQ multiplex PCR; TCRdb's copy has only in-frame clones and lacks some. The V and J calls and clone size were taken over from that table, and D and trimming were inferred from the DNA. The sample shows 65,000 to 90,000 clones, approximately 80% of them seen only once. The junction had 9 bases not matched to a gene; V was cut back by 4 bases and J by 1 base. The CDR3 is 17 residues long. Germline CDR1 MGHRA, CDR2 YSYEKL.

This TCR came from a man older than 75 with active or convalescent COVID-19. The sample consisted of peripheral blood. The gene calls are TRBV4-1 and TRBJ1-2; 10 nucleotides line up with TRBD1. CDR3 bases: TGCGCCAGCAGCCCTGACAGGGGGCTAAAACTTAACTATGGCTACACCTTC. Translated, it gives CASSPDRGLKLNYGYTF.